This entry is about one T cell receptor (beta chain). This entry is derived from a study of shared T cell receptors in the human thymus. V dropped 4 bases and J dropped 1; count of bases not matched to a gene: 4. Looked up from germline, CDR1 is MGHDK and CDR2 is SYGVNS. This CDR3 spans 14 amino acids. The table came from immunoSEQ multiplex PCR; TCRdb's copy has only in-frame clones and leaves some out. The sample consists of 700,000 to 750,000 clones, 80% to 90% of them appearing once. These records were also assigned to another study, of human thymus T cells. That work contributes: During corrective heart surgery, resections were taken, and the thymus tissue came from them. The authors found apparently biased V and J gene usage in thymic and blood repertoires.

This chain uses TRBV25-1 with TRBJ2-7, with 7 bases aligning to TRBD1. Specimen: thymocytes. This TCR was sampled from a girl under two years old with a congenital heart defect. The CDR3: CASSGWDSSYEQYF. The CDR3 DNA is TGTGCCAGCAGTGGCTGGGACAGTTCCTACGAGCAGTACTTC.